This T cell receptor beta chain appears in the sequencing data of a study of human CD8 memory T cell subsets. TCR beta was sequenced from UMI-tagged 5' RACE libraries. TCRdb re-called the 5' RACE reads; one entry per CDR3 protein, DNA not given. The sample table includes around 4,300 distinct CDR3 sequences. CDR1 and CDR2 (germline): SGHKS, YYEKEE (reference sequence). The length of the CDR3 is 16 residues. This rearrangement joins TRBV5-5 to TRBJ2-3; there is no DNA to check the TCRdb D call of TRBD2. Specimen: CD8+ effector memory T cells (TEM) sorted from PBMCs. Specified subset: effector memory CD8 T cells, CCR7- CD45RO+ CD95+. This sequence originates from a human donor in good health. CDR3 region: CASSFPAGGNRDTQYF.